Each of the 27 T cell receptor beta chains below was sequenced from the same sample in a study of shared clonotypes between healthy human individuals. Naive CD8 cells lacked CD45RO, underwent positive selection for CCR7 and left out terminally differentiated effector memory CD45RA+ cells. The table came from immunoSEQ multiplex PCR; TCRdb's copy has only in-frame clones and leaves some out. Found here are a few hundred thousand clones, nearly 97% of them singletons; the top ten hold around 0.097%. The specimen sequenced was naive CD8+ T cells sorted from blood. The receptors come from a woman aged 30 to 39 in good health.

This clone was detected only once. The genes are TRBV9 and TRBJ2-7; 8 nucleotides align to TRBD2. This CDR3 comprises 14 residues. V shed 2 bases and J 3 bases; nucleotides not matched to a gene: 4. Germline lookup yields CDR1 SGDLS and CDR2 YYNGEE. As DNA, the CDR3 is TGTGCCAGCAGCGTTAGCGGGAATGACTACGAGCAGTACTTC. This sequence encodes CASSVSGNDYEQYF.

The genes are TRBV27 and TRBJ2-1; the D gene is possibly TRBD2 (6 bases). CDR3 size: 12 residues. Trimming took off 10 bases at V and 6 bases at J, with 13 bases between the two ends. Germline CDR1 MNHEY, CDR2 SMNVEV (reference sequence). CDR3 amino acids: CATTGLANEQFF. The DNA of the CDR3 is TGTGCCACGACGGGACTTGCCAATGAGCAGTTCTTC.

This sequence joins TRBV6-6 and TRBJ1-5, with TRBD1 matching 7 bases. Unmatched junction bases numbered 8, after V lost 0 bases and J lost 6 bases. The length of the CDR3 is 16 residues. Germline CDR1 MNHNY, CDR2 SVGAGI (reference sequence). CDR3 residues: CASSYSGEGAGQPQHF. The CDR3 nucleotides are TGTGCCAGCAGTTACTCGGGGGAGGGGGCTGGTCAGCCCCAGCATTTT.

About this clone: Other DNA sequences in this sample translate to the same CDR3. The V gene is TRBV15, the J gene TRBJ2-7, with D possibly called TRBD1 or TRBD2 (5 bases each). The CDR3 loop spans 15 amino acids. Germline loops: CDR1 LNHNV, CDR2 YYDKDF (reference sequence). The germline V and J ends were trimmed by 0 bases and 7 bases, with 16 bases remaining between them. CDR3 nucleotides: TGTGCCACCAGCAGAGATCGTCAGGGACCCAATGAGCAGTACTTC. Translation: CATSRDRQGPNEQYF.

J is TRBJ1-5 and V is TRBV19, with 12 bases matching TRBD1. Trimming cost V 3 bases and J 6 bases; bases outside gene matches: 6. Germline-derived CDR1 and CDR2 are LNHDA and SQIVND (reference sequence). The CDR3 has 16 amino acids. Written as DNA, the CDR3 is TGTGCCAGTAGTATCGGGACAGGGGGCGGGGGTCAGCCCCAGCATTTT. It specifies CASSIGTGGGGQPQHF.

The gene calls are TRBV5-8 and TRBJ1-2; D is unclear. There are 14 residues in the CDR3. Trimming pared 4 bases from V and 4 bases from J, leaving 14 bases between. Per germline, CDR1 SGHTS and CDR2 YDEGEE. In DNA form, the CDR3 reads TGTGCCAGCAGCCACCCGGGCGATCCCTATGGCTACACCTTC. It translates to CASSHPGDPYGYTF.

A remark on this clone: At the DNA level, this CDR3 is encoded by other sequences in the same sample as well. The chain uses TRBV27 and TRBJ2-2; D unresolved. Germline CDR1 is MNHEY and CDR2 is SMNVEV (reference sequence). V was pared by 3 bases and J by 0 bases, with 5 bases between. This CDR3 comprises 14 residues. The chain's CDR3 is CASSFGTNTGELFF. CDR3 coding DNA: TGTGCCAGCAGTTTTGGAACGAACACCGGGGAGCTGTTTTTT.

The V call is TRBV11-2, the J call TRBJ2-1; 7 nucleotides match TRBD2. The trim removed 1 base at V and 0 bases at J, leaving 0 bases unmatched. Germline CDR1 is SGHAT and CDR2 is FQNNGV. The CDR3 extends over 15 amino acids. This chain's CDR3 is CASSLGDYSYNEQFF. As DNA, the CDR3 is TGTGCCAGCAGCTTAGGGGACTACTCCTACAATGAGCAGTTCTTC.

The CDR3 loop reads CASSKRSVGTDTQYF. In DNA form, the CDR3 reads TGTGCCAGCAGTAAACGTAGCGTCGGCACAGATACGCAGTATTTT. The rearrangement joins TRBV6-5 to TRBJ2-3, with TRBD2 as a possible D gene (5 bases). The CDR3 loop spans 15 amino acids. CDR1 and CDR2 from the germline V gene are MNHEY and SVGAGI. V lost 5 bases and J 1 base, leaving 13 bases between the germline ends.

The chain links TRBV11-2 to TRBJ1-1; unclear D gene. Germline values: CDR1 SGHAT, CDR2 FQNNGV. The CDR3 is made up of 15 amino acids. V was cut by 5 bases and J by 1 base, with 14 bases left in between. The CDR3 DNA reads TGTGCCAGCAGCCTAAATCGGGGTCGGAACACTGAAGCTTTCTTT. It translates to CASSLNRGRNTEAFF.

The chain has TRBV7-8 and TRBJ2-7, with 10 bases matching TRBD2. Germline V CDR1 and CDR2: SGHVS, FQNEAQ. The CDR3 has 16 amino acids. V shed 5 bases, J shed 4 bases, and the junction held 11 bases outside the gene matches. The CDR3 is CASSPGTSAGLYEQYF. The CDR3 DNA is TGTGCCAGCAGCCCAGGGACTAGCGCTGGCTTATACGAGCAGTACTTC.

The chain combines TRBV2 with TRBJ1-5; D may be TRBD1 (6 bases). Germline V gene lookup returns CDR1 SNHLY and CDR2 FYNNEI. CDR3 size: 19 residues. V was shortened by 5 bases and J by 0 bases, with 23 bases between the two germline ends. The CDR3 spells CASSTGFQAAAYSNQPQHF. In DNA form, the CDR3 reads TGTGCCAGCAGTACAGGGTTCCAGGCGGCGGCGTATAGCAATCAGCCCCAGCATTTT.

Details on this clone: This sample includes further DNA sequences coding for the same CDR3. This rearrangement joins TRBV7-9 to TRBJ2-7; the D gene could be TRBD1 or TRBD2 (5 bases each). Trimming pared 3 bases from V and 2 bases from J, leaving 11 bases between. This CDR3 has 14 amino acids. Looked up from germline, CDR1 is SEHNR and CDR2 is FQNEAQ (reference sequence). CDR3 amino acids: CASSFDRGPYEQYF. CDR3 in DNA: TGTGCCAGCAGCTTCGATCGGGGCCCCTACGAGCAGTACTTC.

The V gene is TRBV5-6, the J gene TRBJ2-1; D remains ambiguous. The CDR3 loop spans 16 amino acids. CDR1 and CDR2 (germline): SGHDT, YYEEEE. Trimming stripped 0 bases from V and 1 base from J, with 11 bases between. CDR3: CASSLVAAVSYNEQFF. For the CDR3, the DNA is TGTGCCAGCAGCTTGGTTGCGGCGGTTTCCTACAATGAGCAGTTCTTC.

The sample holds one count of this clone. V is TRBV6-4 and J is TRBJ2-1; TRBD2 aligns across 8 bases. Germline V lookup: CDR1 MRHNA, CDR2 SNTAGT. The CDR3 is made up of 14 amino acids. With 2 bases clipped from V and 5 bases from J, the junction kept 2 bases outside the gene matches. The CDR3: CASSDGTRDNEQFF. The CDR3 coding sequence is TGTGCCAGCAGTGACGGGACTAGGGACAATGAGCAGTTCTTC.

This chain uses TRBV15 with TRBJ2-1; no clear D. V was clipped by 1 base and J by 2 bases, with 9 bases between them. The CDR3 is 15 residues long. Germline V gives CDR1 LNHNV, CDR2 YYDKDF (reference sequence). CDR3 nucleotide sequence: TGTGCCACCAGCAGAGTCCGGTTGCCCTACAATGAGCAGTTCTTC. Amino acid sequence: CATSRVRLPYNEQFF.

This chain uses TRBV19 with TRBJ1-1, with D uncertain. The CDR3 contains 13 residues. Between the trimmed V and J ends, which lost 5 bases and 0 bases, there was a span of 7 bases. Germline lookup yields CDR1 LNHDA and CDR2 SQIVND (reference sequence). CDR3 sequence: CASSATLNTEAFF. CDR3 DNA: TGTGCCAGTAGTGCGACCCTGAACACTGAAGCTTTCTTT.

The chain is built from TRBV6-6 and TRBJ2-3, with D perhaps matching TRBD2 (5 bases). CDR1 is MNHNY, CDR2 SVGAGI, per germline (reference sequence). The CDR3 extends over 15 amino acids. V lost 5 bases and J 4 bases, leaving 16 bases between the germline ends. The chain's CDR3 is CASSNLARVADTQYF. CDR3 DNA: TGTGCCAGCAGTAACCTAGCCCGGGTAGCAGATACGCAGTATTTT.

CDR3 residues: CASSQLPPNEAFF. Here the CDR3 DNA reads TGTGCCAGCAGCCAACTCCCGCCTAACGAAGCTTTCTTT. V and J are TRBV16 and TRBJ1-1; unclear D gene. The CDR3 totals 13 residues. The V end was cut by 2 bases, the J end by 8 bases, with 12 bases between. CDR1 and CDR2 from the germline V gene are KGHSY and FQNENV.

The chain joins TRBV19 to TRBJ2-2; the D is unclear. The CDR3 contains 14 residues. Germline CDR1 reads LNHDA; CDR2 reads SQIVND (reference sequence). V gave up 3 bases and J gave up 2 bases, with 7 bases separating them. The DNA of the CDR3 is TGTGCCAGTAGTATCGTGGCTAACACCGGGGAGCTGTTTTTT. This encodes CASSIVANTGELFF.

The rearrangement links TRBV4-1 to TRBJ2-1, with D unclear. CDR3 size: 14 residues. Germline CDR1 reads MGHRA; CDR2 reads YSYEKL. V was shortened by 1 base and J by 8 bases, with 12 bases between the two germline ends. The CDR3 nucleotides read TGCGCCAGCAGCCAAGTTTTAGCAGGCTATGAGCAGTTCTTC. Its protein product is CASSQVLAGYEQFF.

The chain is built from TRBV28 and TRBJ2-5, with D possibly being TRBD1 (6 bases). Germline V lookup: CDR1 MDHEN, CDR2 SYDVKM. V gave up 4 bases and J gave up 5 bases, with 14 bases separating them. The CDR3 spans 14 residues. This chain's CDR3 is CASSYAGVGETQYF. The CDR3 region has the DNA TGTGCCAGCAGTTACGCAGGGGTTGGGGAGACCCAGTACTTC.

V and J are TRBV30 and TRBJ2-3; 10 bases match TRBD2. V lost 0 bases and J lost 3; bases outside the gene matches: 6. This CDR3 contains 16 residues. Germline CDR1 reads GTSNPN; CDR2 reads SVGIG (reference sequence). Here the CDR3 reads CAWSVGAGGPTDTQYF. The DNA of the CDR3 is TGTGCCTGGAGTGTTGGAGCGGGAGGGCCGACAGATACGCAGTATTTT.

The CDR3 region has the DNA TGTGCCAGCAACCCCGCCGGACGGACCTACGAGCAGTACTTC. It encodes CASNPAGRTYEQYF. The rearrangement joins TRBV2 to TRBJ2-7; D gene ambiguous. The CDR3 has 14 amino acids. Germline V lookup: CDR1 SNHLY, CDR2 FYNNEI. Trimming pared 7 bases from V and 2 bases from J, leaving 15 bases between. Using reference TRBV2 and TRBJ2-7 for the parts outside the CDR3, the full variable domain is EPEVTQTPSHQVTQMGQEVILRCVPISNHLYFYWYRQILGQKVEFLVSFYNNEISEKSEIFDDQFSVERPDGSNFTLKIRSTKLEDSAMYFCASNPAGRTYEQYFGPGTRLTVT.

The chain is built from TRBV9 and TRBJ2-7; 7 bases are a match to TRBD1. J gave up 6 bases and V 4 bases, and 7 bases lay outside the gene matches. Germline V gene sequence: CDR1 SGDLS, CDR2 YYNGEE. The CDR3 runs 13 residues. For the CDR3, the DNA is TGTGCCAGCAGCCTCCAGGGGGTATCCGAGCAGTACTTC. Translation gives CASSLQGVSEQYF. Full variable domain (remainder filled in from reference TRBV9 and TRBJ2-7): DSGVTQTPKHLITATGQRVTLRCSPRSGDLSVYWYQQSLDQGLQFLIQYYNGEERAKGNILERFSAQQFPDLHSELNLSSLELGDSALYFCASSLQGVSEQYFGPGTRLTVT.

V gene TRBV10-1 combines with J gene TRBJ1-2; 7 nucleotides match TRBD1. This CDR3 is 13 amino acids long. Per germline, CDR1 WNHNN and CDR2 SYGVQD (reference sequence). The trim removed 6 bases at V and 6 bases at J, leaving 7 bases unmatched. The DNA for the CDR3 is TGCGCCAGCAGCGACAATCAGGGGGATGGCTACACCTTC. Its translation: CASSDNQGDGYTF.

The rearrangement uses TRBV7-9 and TRBJ2-7; D not certain. Trimming shortened V by 5 bases and J by 1 base, and 6 bases separated the two germline ends. This CDR3 has 12 residues. Germline assignment: CDR1 SEHNR and CDR2 FQNEAQ (reference sequence). The CDR3 protein is CASSQVSYEQYF. The DNA of the CDR3 is TGTGCCAGCAGCCAAGTTTCCTACGAGCAGTACTTC.